These 27 T cell receptor beta chains originate from one sample sequenced in a study of vaccination and CD4 T cells after COVID-19. The study sequenced cultured CD4+ T cell DNA using the Oncomine TCR Beta short-read assay. TCRdb re-derived calls from the PCR reads in MiXCR, one entry per CDR3 protein. The table lists some 20,000 distinct CDR3 sequences, roughly 43% of them singletons. Which antigens these TCRs recognize remains unknown. Stated treatment: roughly 11-day PBMC culture with coronavirus spike peptide pools or control peptides (ViraFEST assay). The source was CD4+ T cells from blood, cultured in vitro, collected after SARS-CoV-2 vaccination. These TCRs come from a human donor who had recovered from COVID-19.

This chain uses TRBV18 with TRBJ2-1; TRBD2 agrees at 7 bases. This CDR3 spans 13 amino acids. Trimming took 11 bases from V and 9 from J; bases not matched to a gene: 13. Germline V gene data show CDR1 as KGHSH and CDR2 as LQKENI. The CDR3 DNA reads TGTGCCTCCGCGGCTAGCGGAGGGGTTGAGCAGTTCTTC. As protein: CASAASGGVEQFF.

The chain couples TRBV20-1 to TRBJ1-6; D gene ambiguous. The germline V gene has CDR1 DFQATT and CDR2 SNEGSKA (reference sequence). With 7 bases removed from V and 5 bases from J, the gap between germline ends came to 12 bases. The CDR3 contains 13 residues. The CDR3 region is CSVLTADNSPLHF. The CDR3 DNA follows: TGCAGTGTTCTAACAGCGGATAATTCACCCCTCCACTTT.

The rearrangement links TRBV5-1 to TRBJ1-1; D gene unclear. CDR3 length equals 15 residues. V lost 3 bases and J lost 1, with 13 bases in between. Germline values: CDR1 SGHRS, CDR2 YFSETQ. The CDR3 loop is CASSSARTKNTEAFF. The CDR3 coding sequence is TGCGCCAGCAGCTCCGCCAGGACCAAGAACACTGAAGCTTTCTTT.

On this clonotype: A junction end diverges from the germline sequence, so it may reflect a read error. The CDR3 coding sequence is TGTGCCATCAGTCAATCCGGTGGGACAGGGAATTCACCCCTCCACTTT. Amino acids: CAISQSGGTGNSPLHF. The chain combines TRBV6-1 with TRBJ1-6; 9 bases are a match to TRBD1. This CDR3 spans 16 amino acids. Germline CDR1 MNHNS, CDR2 SASEGT.

This clonotype was seen more than once but under ten times. V gene TRBV2 combines with J gene TRBJ1-1; 10 positions agree with TRBD1. Germline CDR1 and CDR2: SNHLY and FYNNEI. V dropped 5 bases and J dropped 3; count of bases not matched to a gene: 6. This CDR3 has 15 amino acids. Written as DNA, the CDR3 is TGTGCCAGCAGTTACCGACAGGGGGCGTACACTGAAGCTTTCTTT. As protein: CASSYRQGAYTEAFF.

The chain has TRBV11-1 and TRBJ2-1; the D is unclear. The CDR3 runs to 12 residues. CDR1 is SGHAT and CDR2 is FQDESV in the germline V gene (reference sequence). The germline V and J ends were trimmed by 5 bases and 9 bases, with 11 bases remaining between them. The CDR3 DNA is TGTGCCAGCAGCCGCGAACTGGGTGAGCAGTTCTTC. It is translated as CASSRELGEQFF. The variable domain in full, completed from reference TRBV11-1 and TRBJ2-1, reads EAEVAQSPRYKITEKSQAVAFWCDPISGHATLYWYRQILGQGPELLVQFQDESVVDDSQLPKDRFSAERLKGVDSTLKIQPAELGDSAMYLCASSRELGEQFFGPGTRLTVL.

This clonotype was detected only a few times. The CDR3 DNA is TGTGCCAGCAGACGCCAGGAAAACTTCTACGAGCAGTACTTC. Its translation: CASRRQENFYEQYF. The genes are TRBV27 and TRBJ2-7; D gene ambiguous. The CDR3 is 14 amino acids. Germline V lookup: CDR1 MNHEY, CDR2 SMNVEV (reference sequence). V gave up 6 bases and J gave up 3 bases, with 15 bases separating them.

The V call is TRBV5-1, the J call TRBJ1-2; D is uncertain. This CDR3 contains 13 residues. The V end was cut by 0 bases, the J end by 5 bases, with 8 bases between. The germline gives CDR1 SGHRS, CDR2 YFSETQ. The CDR3 protein is CASSLDGVYGYTF. The CDR3 DNA reads as TGCGCCAGCAGCTTGGACGGTGTTTATGGCTACACCTTC.

The rearrangement uses TRBV6-1 and TRBJ1-1; 7 nucleotides match TRBD1. Looked up from germline, CDR1 is MNHNS and CDR2 is SASEGT. The CDR3 runs 15 residues. J gave up 4 bases and V 5 bases, and 10 bases lay outside the gene matches. The CDR3 is CASSNTGVEGTEAFF. CDR3 bases: TGTGCCAGCAGTAATACAGGGGTTGAGGGCACTGAAGCTTTCTTT.

This chain uses TRBV6-2 or TRBV6-3 with TRBJ2-3, with 9 bases matching TRBD2. The CDR3 contains 17 residues. V was clipped by 0 bases and J by 6 bases; unmatched bases: 10. Germline lookup yields CDR1 MNHEY and CDR2 SVGEGT. CDR3 nucleotides: TGTGCCAGCAGTTACTCGAGGCTAGCGGGGCCCCCGGATACGCAGTATTTT. Translation gives CASSYSRLAGPPDTQYF.

The chain employs TRBV11-3 and TRBJ2-1; D call uncertain. Trimming took off 4 bases at V and 6 bases at J, with 13 bases between the two ends. CDR3 length equals 14 residues. CDR1 SGHNT and CDR2 YENEEA come from the germline V gene. CDR3 amino acids: CASSSPGRVNEQFF. The CDR3 DNA follows: TGTGCCAGCAGCTCTCCAGGACGGGTCAATGAGCAGTTCTTC.

The table lists this clonotype with a few counts. CDR3 amino acids: CATRGRSGNTIYF. The CDR3 bases are TGTGCCACCCGGGGCCGCTCTGGAAACACCATATATTTT. The chain is built from TRBV15 and TRBJ1-3, with D possibly being TRBD1 (5 bases). Trimming left V 8 bases short and J 0 bases short, with 8 bases between. The CDR3 is 13 residues long. Germline loops: CDR1 LNHNV, CDR2 YYDKDF (reference sequence).

The J gene is TRBJ2-5, the V gene TRBV27, with 11 bases matching TRBD2. V gave up 5 bases and J gave up 4 bases; unmatched junction bases: 6. In germline, CDR1 is MNHEY, CDR2 SMNVEV (reference sequence). The CDR3 covers 15 residues. The CDR3 DNA sequence: TGTGCCAGCAGTCCACTGACTAGCGGGATAGAGACCCAGTACTTC. Amino acid sequence: CASSPLTSGIETQYF.

This clonotype was picked up a small number of times. CDR3 sequence: CASLSGLKGYTF. The CDR3 region has the DNA TGTGCCAGCCTTAGCGGGTTGAAAGGCTACACCTTC. V is TRBV28 and J is TRBJ1-2; the D is unclear. Germline CDR1 reads MDHEN; CDR2 reads SYDVKM. This CDR3 comprises 12 residues. Trimming took 8 bases from V and 8 from J, leaving 15 bases between them.

This chain connects TRBV18 to TRBJ2-7, with 7 bases aligning to TRBD1. Germline V CDR1 and CDR2: KGHSH, LQKENI. This CDR3 is built from 15 residues. Trimming removed 0 bases from V and 9 bases from J; junction bases left unmatched: 11. CDR3 protein: CASSPPFGQGVSQYF. In DNA, the CDR3 is TGTGCCAGCTCACCACCGTTCGGCCAGGGGGTTTCGCAGTACTTC.

The chain recombines TRBV28 with TRBJ2-1, with TRBD2 matching 9 bases. CDR1 and CDR2 from the germline V gene are MDHEN and SYDVKM. The CDR3 length is 13 residues. CDR3 in amino acids: CASWASGIGEQFF. CDR3 DNA sequence: TGTGCTTCCTGGGCTAGCGGGATCGGTGAGCAGTTCTTC.

J is TRBJ1-6 and V is TRBV20-1; D is possibly TRBD1 (5 bases). V was shortened by 0 bases and J by 5 bases, with 14 bases between the two germline ends. Germline CDR1 and CDR2: DFQATT and SNEGSKA (reference sequence). The CDR3 has 16 amino acids. The CDR3 reads CSARDIGTGDNSPLHF. For the CDR3, the DNA is TGCAGTGCTAGAGACATCGGGACCGGTGATAATTCACCCCTCCACTTT.

J is TRBJ1-1 and V is TRBV20-1, with D possibly being TRBD1 (6 bases). CDR3 size: 15 residues. Deletions cut 1 base from V and 5 bases from J, with 17 bases between. Germline V gene sequence: CDR1 DFQATT, CDR2 SNEGSKA (reference sequence). The CDR3 here is CSARVARGWGTEAFF. DNA for the CDR3: TGCAGTGCTAGAGTTGCCAGGGGTTGGGGTACTGAAGCTTTCTTT.

The CDR3 DNA follows: TGTGCCAGCAGCCTGGGGACTAGCGGGATTGGCGGGGAGCTGTTTTTT. Its translation is CASSLGTSGIGGELFF. This chain joins TRBV11-3 and TRBJ2-2, with 13 bases that match TRBD2. The germline V gene encodes CDR1 SGHNT and CDR2 YENEEA. The length of the CDR3 is 16 residues. V lost 5 bases to trimming and J lost 7 bases; unmatched junction nucleotides: 7.

V and J are TRBV5-1 and TRBJ2-5; 11 bases are shared with TRBD1. CDR1 and CDR2 from the germline V gene are SGHRS and YFSETQ. After removal of 3 bases from V and 3 bases from J, the junction contained 4 bases not matched to a gene. The CDR3 length is 15 residues. CDR3 DNA: TGCGCCAGCAGCTCTGGGACAGGGGGTGAAGAGACCCAGTACTTC. Amino acid sequence: CASSSGTGGEETQYF.

The table lists this clonotype with a few counts. The rearrangement uses TRBV6-5 and TRBJ1-1; 7 nucleotides agree with TRBD1. This CDR3 region has 15 residues. Per germline, CDR1 MNHEY and CDR2 SVGAGI. With V trimmed by 1 base and J by 1 base, 3 bases remained unmatched. CDR3 residues: CASSYLRGRNTEAFF. CDR3 nucleotides: TGTGCCAGCAGTTACTTGAGGGGGCGGAACACTGAAGCTTTCTTT.

The V call is TRBV29-1, the J call TRBJ2-5; D is possibly TRBD1 (5 bases). Trimming stripped 3 bases from V and 2 bases from J, with 13 bases between. CDR1 SQVTM and CDR2 ANQGSEA come from the germline V gene. The CDR3 consists of 14 residues. The CDR3 DNA sequence: TGCAGCGTTGAGGTCCAGGGATGGCAAGAGACCCAGTACTTC. It encodes CSVEVQGWQETQYF.

This rearrangement joins TRBV28 to TRBJ1-2; tentative D call: TRBD1 (6 bases). Germline V CDR1 and CDR2: MDHEN, SYDVKM. The ends were cut back, 7 bases at V and 6 bases at J, with 15 bases in the middle. The CDR3 is 13 amino acids. The CDR3 DNA is TGTGCCAGCACCGTGCCGGGACACCATGGCTACACCTTC. It specifies CASTVPGHHGYTF.

V is TRBV12-3 or TRBV12-4 and J is TRBJ1-1; possibly TRBD1 for D (5 bases). CDR3 length: 15 amino acids. V lost 1 base and J 2 bases, leaving 11 bases between the germline ends. This CDR3 reads CASSLDVGENTEAFF. CDR3 DNA: TGTGCCAGCAGTTTAGATGTGGGGGAAAACACTGAAGCTTTCTTT.

The chain has TRBV2 and TRBJ1-2, with D perhaps matching TRBD1 (6 bases). Germline assignment: CDR1 SNHLY and CDR2 FYNNEI. V was cut by 5 bases and J by 6 bases, with 13 bases left in between. The CDR3 consists of 13 residues. The CDR3 nucleotides read TGTGCCAGCAGTTGGAACAGGGCGGATGGCTACACCTTC. It is translated as CASSWNRADGYTF.

This chain connects TRBV24-1 to TRBJ1-2; D unclear. The CDR3 contains 13 residues. V shed 11 bases and J shed 8 bases, with 20 bases lying between them. In germline, CDR1 is KGHDR, CDR2 SFDVKD. The CDR3 nucleotides are TGTGCCATCCAAATGGACCATCTGGACGGCTACACCTTC. Translation: CAIQMDHLDGYTF.

The rearrangement joins TRBV20-1 to TRBJ1-1, with a possible D match to TRBD1 (5 bases). The CDR3 is 15 residues long. Trimming shortened V by 6 bases and J by 5 bases, and 22 bases separated the two germline ends. The germline V gene encodes CDR1 DFQATT and CDR2 SNEGSKA (reference sequence). CDR3 nucleotide sequence: TGCAGTGCCCCCCGGGAAGGGGCGAGTCGTACTGAAGCTTTCTTT. This codes for CSAPREGASRTEAFF.